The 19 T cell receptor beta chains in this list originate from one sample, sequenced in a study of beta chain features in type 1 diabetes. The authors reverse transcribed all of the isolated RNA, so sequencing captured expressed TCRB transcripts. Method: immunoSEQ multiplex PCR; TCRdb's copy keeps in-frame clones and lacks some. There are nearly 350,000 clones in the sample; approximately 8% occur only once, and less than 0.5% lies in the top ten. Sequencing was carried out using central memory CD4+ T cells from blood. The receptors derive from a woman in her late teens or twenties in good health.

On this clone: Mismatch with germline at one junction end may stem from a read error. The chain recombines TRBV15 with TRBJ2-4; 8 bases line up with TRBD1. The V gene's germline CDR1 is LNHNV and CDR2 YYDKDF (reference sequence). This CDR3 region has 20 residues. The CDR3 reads CATSGDAVPGQGLAKNIQYF. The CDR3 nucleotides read TGTGCCACCAGCGGAGACGCAGTCCCTGGACAGGGTTTAGCCAAAAACATTCAGTACTTC. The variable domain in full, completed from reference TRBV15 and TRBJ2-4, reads DAMVIQNPRYQVTQFGKPVTLSCSQTLNHNVMYWYQQKSSQAPKLLFHYYDKDFNNEADTPDNFQSRRPNTSFCFLDIRSPGLGDTAMYLCATSGDAVPGQGLAKNIQYFGAGTRLSVL.

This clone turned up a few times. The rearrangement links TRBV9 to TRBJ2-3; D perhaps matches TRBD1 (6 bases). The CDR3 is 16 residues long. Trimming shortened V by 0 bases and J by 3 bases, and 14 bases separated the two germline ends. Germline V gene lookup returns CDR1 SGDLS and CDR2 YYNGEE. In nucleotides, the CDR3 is TGTGCCAGCAGCGTAGTTCCCCAGGGGACAACAGATACGCAGTATTTT. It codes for CASSVVPQGTTDTQYF. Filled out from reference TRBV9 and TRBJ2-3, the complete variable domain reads DSGVTQTPKHLITATGQRVTLRCSPRSGDLSVYWYQQSLDQGLQFLIQYYNGEERAKGNILERFSAQQFPDLHSELNLSSLELGDSALYFCASSVVPQGTTDTQYFGPGTRLTVL.

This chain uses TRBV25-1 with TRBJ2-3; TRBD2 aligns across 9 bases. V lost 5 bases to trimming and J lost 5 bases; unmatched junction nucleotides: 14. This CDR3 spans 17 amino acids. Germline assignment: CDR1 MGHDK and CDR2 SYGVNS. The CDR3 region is CASSTPRAGGPRDTQYF. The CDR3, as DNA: TGTGCCAGCAGTACCCCCCGGGCGGGAGGGCCTCGAGATACGCAGTATTTT. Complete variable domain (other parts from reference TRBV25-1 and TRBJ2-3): EADIYQTPRYLVIGTGKKITLECSQTMGHDKMYWYQQDPGMELHLIHYSYGVNSTEKGDLSSESTVSRIRTEHFPLTLESARPSHTSQYLCASSTPRAGGPRDTQYFGPGTRLTVL.

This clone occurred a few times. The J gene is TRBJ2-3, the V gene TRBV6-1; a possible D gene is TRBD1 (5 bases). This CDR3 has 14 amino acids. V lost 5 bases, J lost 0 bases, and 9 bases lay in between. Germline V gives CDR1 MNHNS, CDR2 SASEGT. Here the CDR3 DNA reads TGTGCCAGCAGTCCACGACAGAGCACAGATACGCAGTATTTT. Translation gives CASSPRQSTDTQYF.

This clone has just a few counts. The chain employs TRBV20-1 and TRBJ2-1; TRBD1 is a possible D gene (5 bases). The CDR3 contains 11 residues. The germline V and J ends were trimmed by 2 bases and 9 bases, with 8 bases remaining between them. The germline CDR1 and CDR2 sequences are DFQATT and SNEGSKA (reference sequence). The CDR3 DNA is TGCAGTGCTAGAAGCAGGGCTGAGCAGTTCTTC. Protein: CSARSRAEQFF.

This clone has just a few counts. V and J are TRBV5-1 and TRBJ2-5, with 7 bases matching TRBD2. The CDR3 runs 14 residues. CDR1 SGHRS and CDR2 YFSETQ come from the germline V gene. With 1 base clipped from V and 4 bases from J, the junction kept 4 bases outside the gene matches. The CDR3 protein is CASSLNPGGETQYF. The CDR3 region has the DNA TGCGCCAGCAGCTTGAACCCGGGGGGAGAGACCCAGTACTTC.

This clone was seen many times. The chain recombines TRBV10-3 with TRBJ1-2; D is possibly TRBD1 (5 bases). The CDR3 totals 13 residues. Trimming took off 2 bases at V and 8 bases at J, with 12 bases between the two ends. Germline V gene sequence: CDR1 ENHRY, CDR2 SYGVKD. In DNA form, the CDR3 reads TGTGCCATCAGTGAGCTTCAGGGAACCGGCTACACCTTC. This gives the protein CAISELQGTGYTF.

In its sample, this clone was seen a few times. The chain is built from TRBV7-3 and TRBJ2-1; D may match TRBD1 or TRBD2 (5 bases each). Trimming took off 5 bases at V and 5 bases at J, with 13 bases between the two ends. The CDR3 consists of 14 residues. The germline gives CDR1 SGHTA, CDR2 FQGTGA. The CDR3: CASSNSRDDNEQFF. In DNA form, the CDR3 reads TGTGCCAGCAGCAACAGCCGGGACGACAATGAGCAGTTCTTC.

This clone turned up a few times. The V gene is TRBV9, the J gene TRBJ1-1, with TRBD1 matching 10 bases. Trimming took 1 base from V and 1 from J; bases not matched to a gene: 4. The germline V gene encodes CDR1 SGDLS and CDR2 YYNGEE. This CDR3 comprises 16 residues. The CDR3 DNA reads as TGTGCCAGCAGCGTAACGGGACAGGGGTCGAACACTGAAGCTTTCTTT. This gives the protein CASSVTGQGSNTEAFF.

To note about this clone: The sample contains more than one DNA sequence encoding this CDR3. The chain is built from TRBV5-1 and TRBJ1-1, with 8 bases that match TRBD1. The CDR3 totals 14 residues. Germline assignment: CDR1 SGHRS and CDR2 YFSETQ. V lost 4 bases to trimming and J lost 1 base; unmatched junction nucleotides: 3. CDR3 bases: TGCGCCAGCAGCCGGACAGGGTCGAACACTGAAGCTTTCTTT. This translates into CASSRTGSNTEAFF.

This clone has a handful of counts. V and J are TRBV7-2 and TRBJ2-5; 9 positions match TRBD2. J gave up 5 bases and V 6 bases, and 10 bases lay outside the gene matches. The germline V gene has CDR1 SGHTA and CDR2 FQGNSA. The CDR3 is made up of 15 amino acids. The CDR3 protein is CASRRLAGVSETQYF. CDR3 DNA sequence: TGTGCCAGCAGGAGATTAGCGGGAGTTTCGGAGACCCAGTACTTC.

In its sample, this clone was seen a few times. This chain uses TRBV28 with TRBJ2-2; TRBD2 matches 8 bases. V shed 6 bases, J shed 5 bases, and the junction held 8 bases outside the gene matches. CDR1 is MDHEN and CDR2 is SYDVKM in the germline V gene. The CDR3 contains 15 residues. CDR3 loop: CASRVREGRTGELFF. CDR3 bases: TGTGCCAGCAGAGTTCGGGAGGGTCGGACCGGGGAGCTGTTTTTT.

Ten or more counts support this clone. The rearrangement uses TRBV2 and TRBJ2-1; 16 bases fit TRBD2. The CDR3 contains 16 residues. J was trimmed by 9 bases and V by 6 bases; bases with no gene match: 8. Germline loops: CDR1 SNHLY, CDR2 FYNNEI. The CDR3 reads CASSPGLAGGLGEQFF. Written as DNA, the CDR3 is TGTGCCAGCAGCCCGGGACTAGCGGGAGGGTTGGGTGAGCAGTTCTTC.

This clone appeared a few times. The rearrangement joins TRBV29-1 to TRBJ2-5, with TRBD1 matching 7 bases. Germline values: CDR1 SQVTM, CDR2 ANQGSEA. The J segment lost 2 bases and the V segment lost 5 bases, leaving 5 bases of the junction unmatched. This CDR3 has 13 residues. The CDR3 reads CSVSSRGQETQYF. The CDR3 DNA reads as TGCAGCGTTAGCTCCAGGGGGCAAGAGACCCAGTACTTC.

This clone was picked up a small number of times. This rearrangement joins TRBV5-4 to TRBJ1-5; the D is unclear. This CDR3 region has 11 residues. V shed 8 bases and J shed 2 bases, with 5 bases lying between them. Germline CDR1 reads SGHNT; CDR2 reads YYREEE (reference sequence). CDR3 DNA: TGTGCCAGGGCAGGCAATCAGCCCCAGCATTTT. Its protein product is CARAGNQPQHF.

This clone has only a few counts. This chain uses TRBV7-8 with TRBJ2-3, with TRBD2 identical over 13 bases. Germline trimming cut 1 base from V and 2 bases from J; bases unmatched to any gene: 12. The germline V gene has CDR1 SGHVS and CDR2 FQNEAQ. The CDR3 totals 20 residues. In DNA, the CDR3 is TGTGCCAGCAGCTTAGGGGTACTAGCGGGAGGGCCGGGGCACACAGATACGCAGTATTTT. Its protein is CASSLGVLAGGPGHTDTQYF.

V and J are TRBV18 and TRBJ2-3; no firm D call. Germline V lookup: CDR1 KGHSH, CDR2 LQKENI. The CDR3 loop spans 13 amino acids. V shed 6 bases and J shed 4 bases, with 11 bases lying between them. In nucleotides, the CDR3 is TGTGCCAGCTCTCCCAGCCAGCCAGATACGCAGTATTTT. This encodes CASSPSQPDTQYF.

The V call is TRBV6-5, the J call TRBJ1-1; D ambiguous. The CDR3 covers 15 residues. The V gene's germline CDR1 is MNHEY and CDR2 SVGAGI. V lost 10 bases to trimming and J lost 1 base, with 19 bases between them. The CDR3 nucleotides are TGTGCCATCAGCAAGACACTGACGGGGAACACTGAAGCTTTCTTT. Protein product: CAISKTLTGNTEAFF.

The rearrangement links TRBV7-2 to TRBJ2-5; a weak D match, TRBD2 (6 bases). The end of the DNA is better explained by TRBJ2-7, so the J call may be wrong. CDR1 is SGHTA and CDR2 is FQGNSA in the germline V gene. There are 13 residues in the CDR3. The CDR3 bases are TGTGCCAGCAGCTTCCAGGAGGGCTACGAGCAGTACTTC. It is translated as CASSFQEGYEQYF.